The 21 T cell receptor beta chains listed next were all sequenced from one sample in a study of blood T cell repertoires in COVID-19. The assay was immunoSEQ multiplex PCR, and TCRdb's table has in-frame clones only and misses some. The table includes about 160,000 clones, approximately 88% detected once. Sequenced input: peripheral blood. The origin of the receptors is a woman older than 75 with active or convalescent COVID-19.

This sequence joins TRBV5-1 and TRBJ2-5, with D unresolved. This CDR3 region has 12 residues. From germline, CDR1 is SGHRS and CDR2 YFSETQ. V dropped 0 bases and J dropped 5 bases, with 5 bases sitting between them. The CDR3 DNA follows: TGCGCCAGCAGCTTGGATCTGGAGACCCAGTACTTC. It encodes CASSLDLETQYF.

V is TRBV4-1 and J is TRBJ1-4; a weak D match, TRBD1 (5 bases). Germline values: CDR1 MGHRA, CDR2 YSYEKL. This CDR3 contains 19 residues. Trimming removed 0 bases at V and 8 bases at J, with 25 bases between. CDR3 region: CASSQESEGRTGIREKLFF. The CDR3 DNA reads as TGCGCCAGCAGCCAAGAGTCGGAAGGACGAACAGGCATTAGGGAAAAACTGTTTTTT.

This clone has just one count. The rearrangement links TRBV6-5 to TRBJ1-2, with D tentatively TRBD1 (6 bases). The germline CDR1 and CDR2 sequences are MNHEY and SVGAGI. The CDR3 contains 12 residues. The V and J ends lost 8 bases and 7 bases respectively, with 14 bases between them. This CDR3 reads CASARAGAGYTF. For the CDR3, the DNA is TGTGCCAGCGCCAGGGCGGGGGCTGGCTACACCTTC.

This clone showed up just once. This chain connects TRBV19 to TRBJ1-1; D is unresolved. V lost 2 bases and J 0 bases, leaving 7 bases between the germline ends. This CDR3 spans 14 amino acids. The V gene's germline CDR1 is LNHDA and CDR2 SQIVND (reference sequence). Here the CDR3 reads CASSIQAVNTEAFF. CDR3 DNA: TGTGCCAGTAGTATACAGGCCGTGAACACTGAAGCTTTCTTT.

The chain links TRBV5-8 to TRBJ1-6; 10 positions agree with TRBD1. Germline CDR1 and CDR2: SGHTS and YDEGEE. Germline trimming cut 4 bases from V and 10 bases from J; bases unmatched to any gene: 8. The CDR3 spans 15 residues. CDR3 DNA sequence: TGTGCCAGCAGCCTAAGGACAGGGGGGGAATCACCCCTCCACTTT. This encodes CASSLRTGGESPLHF.

The chain couples TRBV4-1 to TRBJ2-1; a weak D match, TRBD2 (7 bases). V was pared by 0 bases and J by 4 bases, with 10 bases between. The CDR3 consists of 15 residues. Germline values: CDR1 MGHRA, CDR2 YSYEKL. As DNA, the CDR3 is TGCGCCAGCAGCCAAGAGGGGGGGCTGTACAATGAGCAGTTCTTC. This encodes CASSQEGGLYNEQFF.

The rearrangement links TRBV27 to TRBJ2-3; TRBD2 is a possible D gene (5 bases). Germline V gene lookup returns CDR1 MNHEY and CDR2 SMNVEV (reference sequence). This CDR3 spans 17 amino acids. V shed 0 bases and J shed 0 bases, with 13 bases lying between them. The CDR3 DNA reads as TGTGCCAGCAGTTTATCGAATACGGGGAGAAGCACAGATACGCAGTATTTT. Encoded protein: CASSLSNTGRSTDTQYF.

V gene TRBV6-2 or TRBV6-3 combines with J gene TRBJ1-2, with TRBD1 matching 7 bases. The junction had 6 bases not matched to a gene; V was cut back by 2 bases and J by 0 bases. Germline V gene data show CDR1 as MNHEY and CDR2 as SVGEGT. The CDR3 has 16 amino acids. For the CDR3, the DNA is TGTGCCAGCAGTTACCTGGGGACAGATTCTAACTATGGCTACACCTTC. It translates to CASSYLGTDSNYGYTF.

This clone was counted once. The rearrangement links TRBV6-2 or TRBV6-3 to TRBJ2-7, with 9 bases lining up with TRBD1. CDR3 size: 16 residues. Trimming took 2 bases from V and 1 from J; bases not matched to a gene: 6. Germline assignment: CDR1 MNHEY and CDR2 SVGEGT. CDR3 region: CASSYAGTGRSYEQYF. DNA for the CDR3: TGTGCCAGCAGTTACGCCGGGACAGGGAGGTCCTACGAGCAGTACTTC.

The J gene is TRBJ2-7, the V gene TRBV7-9; 11 nucleotides line up with TRBD1. Germline assignment: CDR1 SEHNR and CDR2 FQNEAQ (reference sequence). The CDR3 spans 15 residues. The V and J ends lost 1 base and 2 bases, in that order; junction bases with no gene match: 1. The CDR3 is CASSLGTGGPYEQYF. CDR3 coding DNA: TGTGCCAGCAGCTTAGGGACAGGGGGCCCCTACGAGCAGTACTTC.

This clone was found a few times. The chain uses TRBV27 and TRBJ2-7; 12 positions agree with TRBD1. Germline V gene sequence: CDR1 MNHEY, CDR2 SMNVEV (reference sequence). The CDR3 contains 19 residues. The trim removed 5 bases at V and 4 bases at J, leaving 18 bases unmatched. The CDR3 nucleotides read TGTGCCAGCAGTAACCTCTTAGGGACAGGGGGCCCAGGGCGGTACGAGCAGTACTTC. This sequence encodes CASSNLLGTGGPGRYEQYF.

V is TRBV19 and J is TRBJ1-5; 10 bases are a match to TRBD1. This CDR3 spans 17 amino acids. Germline CDR1 and CDR2: LNHDA and SQIVND (reference sequence). The ends lost 7 bases at V and 2 bases at J; junction bases unmatched: 11. CDR3 region: CASKGTGARWGNQPQHF. In nucleotides, the CDR3 is TGTGCCAGTAAGGGGACAGGGGCGCGCTGGGGCAATCAGCCCCAGCATTTT.

The V gene is TRBV5-1, the J gene TRBJ1-1; possibly TRBD1 for D (6 bases). The CDR3 extends over 13 amino acids. Germline V lookup: CDR1 SGHRS, CDR2 YFSETQ. V lost 4 bases and J lost 4, with 11 bases in between. CDR3 amino acids: CASSAEGGTEAFF. In DNA form, the CDR3 reads TGCGCCAGCAGCGCGGAAGGGGGCACTGAAGCTTTCTTT. The full variable domain, rest sourced from reference TRBV5-1 and TRBJ1-1, is KAGVTQTPRYLIKTRGQQVTLSCSPISGHRSVSWYQQTPGQGLQFLFEYFSETQRNKGNFPGRFSGRQFSNSRSEMNVSTLELGDSALYLCASSAEGGTEAFFGQGTRLTVV.

The V and J genes are TRBV30 and TRBJ2-3, with D perhaps matching TRBD1 (6 bases). The V end was cut by 0 bases, the J end by 4 bases, with 8 bases between. This CDR3 comprises 13 residues. The germline gives CDR1 GTSNPN, CDR2 SVGIG (reference sequence). The CDR3 bases are TGTGCCTGGAGTGTAAACAGGGCAGATACGCAGTATTTT. This codes for CAWSVNRADTQYF.

The CDR3 loop reads CASSSGTVSNSPLHF. CDR3 nucleotides: TGTGCCAGCAGCTCCGGGACAGTCTCTAATTCACCCCTCCACTTT. The chain has TRBV5-4 and TRBJ1-6; 7 nucleotides line up with TRBD1. In germline, CDR1 is SGHNT, CDR2 YYREEE (reference sequence). The CDR3 runs to 15 residues. V shed 3 bases and J 6 bases; nucleotides not matched to a gene: 6. The full variable domain, in which reference TRBV5-4 and TRBJ1-6 provide the parts outside the CDR3, is ETGVTQSPTHLIKTRGQQVTLRCSSQSGHNTVSWYQQALGQGPQFIFQYYREEENGRGNFPPRFSGLQFPNYSSELNVNALELDDSALYLCASSSGTVSNSPLHFGNGTRLTVT.

The chain employs TRBV7-2 and TRBJ1-2; possible D gene TRBD1, 6 bases. Trimming pared 5 bases from V and 0 bases from J, leaving 13 bases between. This CDR3 has 15 amino acids. Germline loops: CDR1 SGHTA, CDR2 FQGNSA. The CDR3 sequence: CASSGRGGTNYGYTF. In DNA form, the CDR3 reads TGTGCCAGCAGCGGGAGGGGGGGTACTAACTATGGCTACACCTTC. Full variable domain (missing parts from reference TRBV7-2 and TRBJ1-2): GAGVSQSPSNKVTEKGKDVELRCDPISGHTALYWYRQSLGQGLEFLIYFQGNSAPDKSGLPSDRFSAERTGGSVSTLTIQRTQQEDSAVYLCASSGRGGTNYGYTFGSGTRLTVV.

The chain combines TRBV5-1 with TRBJ2-1; 8 bases match TRBD2. J lost 4 bases, V lost 7 bases, and 13 bases had no gene match. Germline CDR1 reads SGHRS; CDR2 reads YFSETQ. The CDR3 consists of 16 residues. In nucleotides, the CDR3 is TGCGCCAGCGAGCGGGGGTCCACGACCGTATACAATGAGCAGTTCTTC. It translates to CASERGSTTVYNEQFF.

This sequence joins TRBV20-1 and TRBJ1-2, with D hard to call. The CDR3 contains 11 residues. CDR1 DFQATT and CDR2 SNEGSKA come from the germline V gene (reference sequence). Trimming took 0 bases from V and 7 from J, leaving 6 bases between them. The CDR3 bases are TGCAGTGCTAGAGACGTTTTTGGCTACACCTTC. Translating gives CSARDVFGYTF.

This sequence joins TRBV20-1 and TRBJ1-2; D remains ambiguous. V lost 3 bases and J lost 8, with 19 bases in between. Per germline, CDR1 DFQATT and CDR2 SNEGSKA (reference sequence). This CDR3 spans 14 amino acids. The CDR3 DNA reads as TGCAGTGCTAGTTTGACTTCCACCGGCGAAGGCTACACCTTC. Protein product: CSASLTSTGEGYTF.

This clone occurred once. The chain is built from TRBV15 and TRBJ2-7; 8 bases align to TRBD1. After removal of 1 base from V and 4 bases from J, the junction contained 3 bases not matched to a gene. The CDR3 length is 14 residues. The germline CDR1 and CDR2 sequences are LNHNV and YYDKDF (reference sequence). CDR3 DNA sequence: TGTGCCACCAGCAGAGGGGACAGGAGATACGAGCAGTACTTC. The encoded protein is CATSRGDRRYEQYF.

The chain combines TRBV4-3 with TRBJ2-7; D possibly corresponds to TRBD1 (5 bases). The CDR3 is 14 amino acids. Trimming left V 0 bases short and J 6 bases short, with 12 bases between. Germline V gives CDR1 LGHNA, CDR2 YSLEER. CDR3 in DNA: TGCGCCAGCAGCCAAGAACCAGGGTTAGCCGAGCAGTACTTC. It codes for CASSQEPGLAEQYF.